This T cell receptor beta chain derives from a study of T cells in localized non-small cell lung cancer. Study observations and caveats: Uninvolved adjacent lung, not tumor, had the highest T cell clonality. Elevated circulating T cell density in blood was associated with longer overall survival. A median of around 60 clones ranked among the top 100 in tumor appeared in adjacent lung. Investigators sequenced only a single tumor region, leaving heterogeneity possible.

Measured with immunoSEQ multiplex PCR; TCRdb has only the in-frame clones, and not every one. This table holds 45,000 to 70,000 clones, 80% to 90% found once. In germline, CDR1 is GTSNPN, CDR2 SVGIG (reference sequence). The CDR3 is 12 residues long. Deletions cut 0 bases from V and 4 bases from J, with 4 bases between. This clone was seen just once. As yet, its antigen is unknown. V usage is TRBV30 and J usage is TRBJ2-1; no clear D. The origin of this receptor is a woman aged 35-75 years with stage I lung adenocarcinoma. The sample in question was peripheral blood, obtained before any cancer treatment. The CDR3 DNA is TGTGCCTGGAGTGTCCAGTACAATGAGCAGTTCTTC. This codes for CAWSVQYNEQFF.